Listed here is a single T cell receptor (beta chain). These data come from a study of blood T cell repertoires in COVID-19. Per the authors' pipeline: Estimation of nucleated cell counts was performed using reference gene primer amplification. Measured with immunoSEQ multiplex PCR; TCRdb has only the in-frame clones, and not every one. From that table come the V and J calls and clone size; the DNA was used to work out D and trimming. This sample has about 500,000 clones, with roughly 89% found just once. CDR3 length: 15 residues. Germline CDR1 SEHNR, CDR2 FQNEAQ (reference sequence). V was pared by 4 bases and J by 1 base, with 4 bases of the junction left unmatched.

The sample was peripheral blood. The source is a man aged 18 to 30 with COVID-19, enrolled during active disease. The chain carries TRBV7-9 and TRBJ2-3; 8 nucleotides agree with TRBD2. In nucleotides, the CDR3 is TGTGCCAGCAGCTCTATAGCGGGACGCACAGATACGCAGTATTTT. Its translation is CASSSIAGRTDTQYF.